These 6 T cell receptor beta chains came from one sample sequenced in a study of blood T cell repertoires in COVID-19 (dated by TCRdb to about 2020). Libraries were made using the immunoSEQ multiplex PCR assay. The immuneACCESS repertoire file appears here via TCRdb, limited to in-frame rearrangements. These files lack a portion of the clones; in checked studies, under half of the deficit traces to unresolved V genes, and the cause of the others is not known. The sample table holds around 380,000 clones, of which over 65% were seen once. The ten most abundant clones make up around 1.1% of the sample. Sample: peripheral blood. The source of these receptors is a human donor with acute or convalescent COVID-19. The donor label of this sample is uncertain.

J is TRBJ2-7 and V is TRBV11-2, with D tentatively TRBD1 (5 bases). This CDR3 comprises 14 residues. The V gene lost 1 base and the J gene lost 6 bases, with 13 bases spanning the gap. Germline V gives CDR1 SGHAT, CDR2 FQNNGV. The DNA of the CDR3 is TGTGCCAGCAGCTTAGTGCAGGGCCCTCTCGAGCAGTACTTC. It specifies CASSLVQGPLEQYF.

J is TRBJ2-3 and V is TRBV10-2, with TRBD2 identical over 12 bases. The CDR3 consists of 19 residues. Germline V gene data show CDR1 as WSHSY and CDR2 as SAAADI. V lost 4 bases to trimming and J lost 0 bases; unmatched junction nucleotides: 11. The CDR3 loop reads CASSGGLAGPLTSTDTQYF. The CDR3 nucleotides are TGCGCCAGCAGTGGAGGACTAGCGGGGCCTTTGACTAGCACAGATACGCAGTATTTT.

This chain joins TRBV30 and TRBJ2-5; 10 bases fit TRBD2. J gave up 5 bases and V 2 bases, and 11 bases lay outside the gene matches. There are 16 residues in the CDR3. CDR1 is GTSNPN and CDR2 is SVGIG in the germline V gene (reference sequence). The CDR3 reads CAWSTLAGRTFETQYF. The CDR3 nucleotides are TGTGCCTGGAGTACACTAGCGGGAAGAACATTTGAGACCCAGTACTTC. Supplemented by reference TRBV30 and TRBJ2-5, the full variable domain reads SQTIHQWPATLVQPVGSPLSLECTVEGTSNPNLYWYRQAAGRGLQLLFYSVGIGQISSEVPQNLSASRPQDRQFILSSKKLLLSDSGFYLCAWSTLAGRTFETQYFGPGTRLLVL.

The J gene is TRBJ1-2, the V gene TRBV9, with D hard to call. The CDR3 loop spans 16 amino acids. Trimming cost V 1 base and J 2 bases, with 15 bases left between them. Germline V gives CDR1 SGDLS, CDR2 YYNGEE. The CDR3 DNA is TGTGCCAGCAGCGTATCCTACGGGAGGCAGAACTATGGCTACACCTTC. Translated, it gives CASSVSYGRQNYGYTF.

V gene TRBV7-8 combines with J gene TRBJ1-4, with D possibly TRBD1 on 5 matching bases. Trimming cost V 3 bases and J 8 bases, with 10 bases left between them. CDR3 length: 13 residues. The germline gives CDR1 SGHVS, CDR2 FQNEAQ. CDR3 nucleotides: TGTGCCAGCAGCTTGATGGGGCGGGAAAAACTGTTTTTT. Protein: CASSLMGREKLFF.

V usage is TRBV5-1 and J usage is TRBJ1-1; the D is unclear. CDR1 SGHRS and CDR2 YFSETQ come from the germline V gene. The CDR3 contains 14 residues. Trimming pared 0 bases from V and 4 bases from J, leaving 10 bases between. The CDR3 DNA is TGCGCCAGCAGCTTGGGTAGAGAGAGCACTGAAGCTTTCTTT. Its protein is CASSLGRESTEAFF.